The rows below give T cell receptor beta chains drawn from one sample of a study of T cell responses to AZD1222 COVID-19 vaccine. Data came from immunoSEQ multiplex PCR; TCRdb stores just in-frame clones and leaves some out. This sample has 130,000 to 150,000 clones, with 75% to 90% found just once. The source was peripheral blood, collected on day 0 of AZD1222 vaccination. The receptors originated from an adult in good health. Each CDR3 is given with its conserved first and last residue. The D gene is left open where the match is weak. Rows may omit the clone size; those that give it use once, few, many or a size class.

J gene: TRBJ1-1
D gene: NA
clone size: once
V gene: TRBV6-5
CDR3 protein: CAVARDMNTEAFF
CDR3 DNA: TGTGCCGTAGCGAGGGACATGAACACTGAAGCTTTCTTT

J gene: TRBJ2-7
D gene: NA
clone size: NA
V gene: TRBV10-3
CDR3 protein: CAISESQNYEQYF
CDR3 DNA: TGTGCCATCAGTGAGTCACAGAACTACGAGCAGTACTTC

J gene: TRBJ1-1
D gene: NA
clone size: NA
V gene: TRBV5-8
CDR3 protein: CASSWGQNTEAFF
CDR3 DNA: TGTGCCAGCAGCTGGGGACAGAACACTGAAGCTTTCTTT

J gene: TRBJ2-1
D gene: NA
clone size: NA
V gene: TRBV11-3
CDR3 protein: CASGGTPNEQFF
CDR3 DNA: TGTGCCAGCGGAGGGACGCCTAATGAGCAGTTCTTC

J gene: TRBJ2-1
D gene: NA
clone size: NA
V gene: TRBV11-2
CDR3 protein: CATLGDTSYNEQFF
CDR3 DNA: TGTGCCACACTAGGGGACACCTCCTACAATGAGCAGTTCTTC

J gene: TRBJ2-7
D gene: NA
clone size: NA
V gene: TRBV19
CDR3 protein: CASSHRDRRLVEQYF
CDR3 DNA: TGTGCCAGTAGCCATAGGGACCGACGGTTGGTCGAGCAGTACTTC

J gene: TRBJ1-3
D gene: NA
clone size: NA
V gene: TRBV15
CDR3 protein: CATSREQGGIPGNTIYF
CDR3 DNA: TGTGCCACCAGCAGAGAGCAGGGAGGAATTCCTGGAAACACCATATATTTT

J gene: TRBJ1-4
D gene: NA
clone size: NA
V gene: TRBV28
CDR3 protein: CASWAMSGEGEKLFF
CDR3 DNA: TGTGCCAGCTGGGCTATGTCCGGGGAGGGGGAAAAACTGTTTTTT

J gene: TRBJ1-1
D gene: NA
clone size: NA
V gene: TRBV18
CDR3 protein: CASSLGQAQDTEAFF
CDR3 DNA: TGTGCCAGCTCCCTGGGACAAGCCCAGGACACTGAAGCTTTCTTT

J gene: TRBJ2-3
D gene: NA
clone size: NA
V gene: TRBV19
CDR3 protein: CASSITISDTQYF
CDR3 DNA: TGTGCCAGTAGTATAACGATTTCGGATACGCAGTATTTT

J gene: TRBJ2-7
D gene: TRBD2
clone size: once
V gene: TRBV4-1
CDR3 protein: CASRLLAGETKQYF
CDR3 DNA: TGCGCCAGCAGGTTACTAGCGGGAGAAACTAAGCAGTACTTC

J gene: TRBJ1-3
D gene: TRBD1
clone size: NA
V gene: TRBV5-4
CDR3 protein: CASSQGQVPSGNTIYF
CDR3 DNA: TGTGCCAGCAGCCAAGGACAGGTGCCCTCTGGAAACACCATATATTTT

J gene: TRBJ2-7
D gene: NA
clone size: few
V gene: TRBV18
CDR3 protein: CASSPSLGSSYEQYF
CDR3 DNA: TGTGCCAGCTCGCCGTCTTTGGGGTCATCCTACGAGCAGTACTTC

J gene: TRBJ1-1
D gene: TRBD1
clone size: NA
V gene: TRBV6-5
CDR3 protein: CASSRRGTGAVAFF
CDR3 DNA: TGTGCCAGCAGCCGCCGAGGGACAGGGGCCGTAGCTTTCTTT

J gene: TRBJ2-1
D gene: TRBD1
clone size: NA
V gene: TRBV15
CDR3 protein: CATSRAGTGYNEQFF
CDR3 DNA: TGTGCCACCAGCAGAGCCGGGACAGGGTACAATGAGCAGTTCTTC

J gene: TRBJ1-5
D gene: TRBD1
clone size: NA
V gene: TRBV6-5
CDR3 protein: CASSLTGIQPQHF
CDR3 DNA: TGTGCCAGCAGTCTGACAGGGATTCAGCCCCAGCATTTT

J gene: TRBJ1-6
D gene: NA
clone size: NA
V gene: TRBV9
CDR3 protein: CASSVGQNNSPLHF
CDR3 DNA: TGTGCCAGCAGCGTAGGACAGAATAATTCACCCCTCCACTTT

J gene: TRBJ1-1
D gene: TRBD1
clone size: NA
V gene: TRBV18
CDR3 protein: CASSPRDSMNTEAFF
CDR3 DNA: TGTGCCAGCTCACCGAGGGACAGCATGAACACTGAAGCTTTCTTT

J gene: TRBJ1-1
D gene: NA
clone size: NA
V gene: TRBV18
CDR3 protein: CASSPGSNTEAFF
CDR3 DNA: TGTGCCAGCTCACCAGGGAGTAACACTGAAGCTTTCTTT

J gene: TRBJ2-4
D gene: TRBD2
clone size: NA
V gene: TRBV5-1
CDR3 protein: CASRVGAGVAKNIQYF
CDR3 DNA: TGCGCCAGCAGGGTAGGAGCGGGGGTAGCCAAAAACATTCAGTACTTC

J gene: TRBJ1-2
D gene: TRBD1
clone size: NA
V gene: TRBV7-9
CDR3 protein: CASSLAGQTF
CDR3 DNA: TGTGCCAGCAGCTTAGCGGGACAGACCTTC

J gene: TRBJ2-7
D gene: TRBD1
clone size: once
V gene: TRBV11-2
CDR3 protein: CASSRRTGTGGVGQYF
CDR3 DNA: TGTGCCAGCAGCCGCCGAACCGGGACAGGGGGCGTTGGGCAGTACTTC

J gene: TRBJ1-2
D gene: NA
clone size: NA
V gene: TRBV5-5
CDR3 protein: CASSFRDGGYGYTF
CDR3 DNA: TGTGCCAGCAGCTTTAGGGATGGGGGGTATGGCTACACCTTC

J gene: TRBJ2-7
D gene: NA
clone size: NA
V gene: TRBV24-1
CDR3 protein: CATSDGASSYEQYF
CDR3 DNA: TGTGCCACCAGTGATGGGGCCTCTTCCTACGAGCAGTACTTC

J gene: TRBJ2-3
D gene: NA
clone size: NA
V gene: TRBV5-1
CDR3 protein: CASSLSIQGLTDTQYF
CDR3 DNA: TGCGCCAGCAGCTTGAGCATACAGGGCCTCACAGATACGCAGTATTTT

J gene: TRBJ1-2
D gene: TRBD1
clone size: once
V gene: TRBV4-2
CDR3 protein: CASSRTPGQGNYGYTF
CDR3 DNA: TGTGCCAGCAGCCGGACTCCGGGACAGGGGAACTATGGCTACACCTTC

J gene: TRBJ1-2
D gene: NA
clone size: NA
V gene: TRBV7-9
CDR3 protein: CASTFSWDYGYTF
CDR3 DNA: TGTGCCAGCACCTTCTCCTGGGACTATGGCTACACCTTC

J gene: TRBJ2-5
D gene: NA
clone size: NA
V gene: TRBV6-5
CDR3 protein: CASSYLETQYF
CDR3 DNA: TGTGCCAGCAGCTACCTGGAGACCCAGTACTTC

J gene: TRBJ2-1
D gene: NA
clone size: NA
V gene: TRBV6-5
CDR3 protein: CACPGPLDEQFF
CDR3 DNA: TGTGCCTGCCCAGGACCCTTGGATGAGCAGTTCTTC

J gene: TRBJ2-4
D gene: NA
clone size: NA
V gene: TRBV11-2
CDR3 protein: CASSLVGQSAKNIQYF
CDR3 DNA: TGTGCCAGCAGCTTAGTTGGTCAATCAGCCAAAAACATTCAGTACTTC

J gene: TRBJ1-2
D gene: NA
clone size: NA
V gene: TRBV7-9
CDR3 protein: CASSASGYGYTF
CDR3 DNA: TGTGCCAGCAGCGCGTCAGGGTATGGCTACACCTTC

J gene: TRBJ2-7
D gene: NA
clone size: NA
V gene: TRBV5-1
CDR3 protein: CASSLTALGSSSYEQYF
CDR3 DNA: TGCGCCAGCAGCTTGACCGCCTTGGGCAGTTCATCCTACGAGCAGTACTTC

J gene: TRBJ1-6
D gene: NA
clone size: NA
V gene: TRBV21-1
CDR3 protein: CASSKLWTGYNSPLHF
CDR3 DNA: TGTGCCAGCAGCAAATTATGGACAGGTTATAATTCACCCCTCCACTTT

J gene: TRBJ2-3
D gene: TRBD2
clone size: NA
V gene: TRBV4-1
CDR3 protein: CASSQANMGLGTDTQYF
CDR3 DNA: TGCGCCAGCAGCCAAGCTAATATGGGACTAGGCACAGATACGCAGTATTTT

J gene: TRBJ1-2
D gene: NA
clone size: NA
V gene: TRBV2
CDR3 protein: CARSLGKADGYTF
CDR3 DNA: TGTGCCAGGAGTTTAGGGAAAGCGGATGGCTACACCTTC

J gene: TRBJ1-5
D gene: TRBD1
clone size: NA
V gene: TRBV7-9
CDR3 protein: CASSPGTGWGPQHF
CDR3 DNA: TGTGCCAGCAGCCCTGGGACAGGGTGGGGGCCCCAGCATTTT

J gene: TRBJ2-2
D gene: NA
clone size: NA
V gene: TRBV4-1
CDR3 protein: CASSHLRGAGHRGTGELFF
CDR3 DNA: TGCGCCAGCAGCCACTTGAGGGGGGCCGGACATCGGGGCACCGGGGAGCTGTTTTTT

J gene: TRBJ2-7
D gene: TRBD1
clone size: NA
V gene: TRBV7-3
CDR3 protein: CASSSQQGNEQYF
CDR3 DNA: TGTGCCAGCAGCTCACAACAGGGGAACGAGCAGTACTTC

J gene: TRBJ2-1
D gene: TRBD2
clone size: NA
V gene: TRBV19
CDR3 protein: CASSTRQTSGAYNEQFF
CDR3 DNA: TGTGCCAGTAGTACCCGCCAGACTAGCGGGGCTTACAATGAGCAGTTCTTC

J gene: TRBJ2-2
D gene: TRBD2
clone size: once
V gene: TRBV4-1
CDR3 protein: CASSPIVGLAHNTGELFF
CDR3 DNA: TGCGCCAGCAGCCCAATAGTGGGACTAGCGCATAACACCGGGGAGCTGTTTTTT

J gene: TRBJ1-1
D gene: NA
clone size: NA
V gene: TRBV28
CDR3 protein: CASTLSVGVPEAFF
CDR3 DNA: TGTGCCAGCACCCTATCGGTTGGGGTGCCTGAAGCTTTCTTT

J gene: TRBJ2-7
D gene: NA
clone size: NA
V gene: TRBV18
CDR3 protein: CASSPSSYEQYF
CDR3 DNA: TGTGCCAGCTCACCGAGCTCCTACGAGCAGTACTTC

J gene: TRBJ1-1
D gene: NA
clone size: NA
V gene: TRBV14
CDR3 protein: CASSRAGANTEAFF
CDR3 DNA: TGTGCCAGCAGCCGCGCAGGTGCCAACACTGAAGCTTTCTTT

J gene: TRBJ2-1
D gene: TRBD2
clone size: NA
V gene: TRBV27
CDR3 protein: CASSWTSGGNNEQFF
CDR3 DNA: TGTGCCAGCAGTTGGACTAGCGGGGGCAACAATGAGCAGTTCTTC

J gene: TRBJ1-3
D gene: NA
clone size: NA
V gene: TRBV3-1/TRBV3-2
CDR3 protein: CASSQLTGNTIYF
CDR3 DNA: TGTGCCAGCAGCCAACTAACTGGAAACACCATATATTTT

J gene: TRBJ2-5
D gene: TRBD2
clone size: NA
V gene: TRBV4-1
CDR3 protein: CASSQVLAGVLETQYF
CDR3 DNA: TGCGCCAGCAGCCAAGTTCTAGCGGGAGTTTTAGAGACCCAGTACTTC

J gene: TRBJ2-5
D gene: TRBD1
clone size: NA
V gene: TRBV5-1
CDR3 protein: CASSLAPGGHQETQYF
CDR3 DNA: TGCGCCAGCAGCTTGGCCCCAGGGGGCCACCAAGAGACCCAGTACTTC

J gene: TRBJ1-2
D gene: NA
clone size: NA
V gene: TRBV30
CDR3 protein: CAWKGPNYGYTF
CDR3 DNA: TGTGCCTGGAAGGGGCCTAACTATGGCTACACCTTC

J gene: TRBJ1-2
D gene: NA
clone size: NA
V gene: TRBV5-1
CDR3 protein: CASSARGYGYTF
CDR3 DNA: TGCGCCAGCAGCGCCAGGGGCTATGGCTACACCTTC

J gene: TRBJ2-1
D gene: TRBD2
clone size: NA
V gene: TRBV3-1/TRBV3-2
CDR3 protein: CASSPGLAGVGNEQFF
CDR3 DNA: TGTGCCAGCAGCCCCGGACTAGCGGGGGTGGGAAATGAGCAGTTCTTC

J gene: TRBJ1-2
D gene: TRBD1
clone size: NA
V gene: TRBV28
CDR3 protein: CASSFRDRVTGYTF
CDR3 DNA: TGTGCCAGCAGTTTTCGTGACAGGGTAACTGGCTACACCTTC

J gene: TRBJ2-2
D gene: TRBD2
clone size: NA
V gene: TRBV9
CDR3 protein: CASSPASAGGRTGELFF
CDR3 DNA: TGTGCCAGCAGCCCTGCCAGCGCGGGGGGGCGTACCGGGGAGCTGTTTTTT